Below are 7 T cell receptor beta chains sequenced from a single sample in a study of radiotherapy plus CTLA-4 blockade in lung cancer. Profiled with immunoSEQ multiplex PCR; TCRdb holds only in-frame clones, not every one. The sample holds tens of thousands of clones, 83% seen once. The input for sequencing was peripheral blood, taken from a patient treated with radiotherapy plus ipilimumab. The receptors were gathered from a human donor with non-small cell lung cancer who had stable disease on radiotherapy plus ipilimumab.

V usage is TRBV10-1 and J usage is TRBJ2-3, with 10 bases lining up with TRBD2. The germline CDR1 and CDR2 sequences are WNHNN and SYGVQD (reference sequence). Trimming removed 2 bases from V and 6 bases from J; junction bases left unmatched: 5. The CDR3 length is 15 residues. Here the CDR3 reads CASSEERGGWDTQYF. The CDR3 DNA reads as TGCGCCAGCAGTGAGGAGCGGGGGGGCTGGGATACGCAGTATTTT.

The J gene is TRBJ2-7, the V gene TRBV23-1; 8 bases are shared with TRBD1. TRBV23-1 qualifies as an ORF whose function is uncertain. V lost 0 bases and J lost 2; bases outside the gene matches: 3. CDR3 size: 15 residues. The CDR3 region is CASSQSTGGPYEQYF. For the CDR3, the DNA is TGCGCCAGCAGTCAATCTACAGGGGGACCCTACGAGCAGTACTTC.

V usage is TRBV19 and J usage is TRBJ2-4; 12 positions agree with TRBD2. The junction had 10 bases not matched to a gene; V was cut back by 3 bases and J by 1 base. CDR1 LNHDA and CDR2 SQIVND come from the germline V gene (reference sequence). The length of the CDR3 is 19 residues. The CDR3 region has the DNA TGTGCCAGTAGTATTTATCCTAGCGGGGGGGCCGGGGCCAAAAACATTCAGTACTTC. Translation gives CASSIYPSGGAGAKNIQYF.

This clone has just a few counts. J is TRBJ1-1 and V is TRBV6-4; D not certain. Looked up from germline, CDR1 is MRHNA and CDR2 is SNTAGT. This CDR3 comprises 14 residues. Between the trimmed V and J ends, which lost 6 bases and 3 bases, there was a span of 14 bases. The CDR3 DNA follows: TGTGCCAGCAGGGAGACTCCGGCGCACACTGAAGCTTTCTTT. As protein: CASRETPAHTEAFF.

The CDR3 sequence is CATGRDSNQPQHF. As DNA, the CDR3 is TGTGCCACGGGAAGGGACAGCAATCAGCCCCAGCATTTT. This rearrangement joins TRBV28 to TRBJ1-5; D perhaps matches TRBD1 (5 bases). CDR3 length: 13 amino acids. The germline V gene encodes CDR1 MDHEN and CDR2 SYDVKM. V lost 10 bases to trimming and J lost 1 base, with 11 bases between them.

The chain recombines TRBV5-1 with TRBJ2-1, with TRBD1 matching over 10 bases. V lost 4 bases, J lost 4 bases, and 2 bases stayed unmatched. The CDR3 has 14 amino acids. Germline V gene sequence: CDR1 SGHRS, CDR2 YFSETQ. The CDR3: CASSEGQGYNEQFF. CDR3 in DNA: TGCGCCAGCAGCGAGGGACAGGGGTACAATGAGCAGTTCTTC.

The chain uses TRBV10-2 and TRBJ1-2; 9 bases are a match to TRBD1. From germline, CDR1 is WSHSY and CDR2 SAAADI. The CDR3 loop spans 14 amino acids. Trimming at V came to 2 bases and at J to 5 bases, leaving 3 bases not matched to a gene. CDR3 loop: CASSEIQGAYGYTF. CDR3 nucleotide sequence: TGCGCCAGCAGTGAGATACAGGGGGCTTATGGCTACACCTTC.